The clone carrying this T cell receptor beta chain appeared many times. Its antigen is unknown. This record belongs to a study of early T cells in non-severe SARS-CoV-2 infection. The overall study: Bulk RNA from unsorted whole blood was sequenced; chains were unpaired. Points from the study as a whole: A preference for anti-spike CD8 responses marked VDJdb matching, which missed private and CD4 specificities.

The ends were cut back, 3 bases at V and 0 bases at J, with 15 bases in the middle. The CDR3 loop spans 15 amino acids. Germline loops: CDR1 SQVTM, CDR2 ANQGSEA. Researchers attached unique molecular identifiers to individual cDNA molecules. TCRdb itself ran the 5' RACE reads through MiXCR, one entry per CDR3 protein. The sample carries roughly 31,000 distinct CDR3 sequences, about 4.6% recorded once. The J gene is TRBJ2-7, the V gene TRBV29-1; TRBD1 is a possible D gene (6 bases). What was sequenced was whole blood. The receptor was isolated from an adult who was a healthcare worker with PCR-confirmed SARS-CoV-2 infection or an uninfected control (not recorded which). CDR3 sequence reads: CSVDAGTRSSYEQYF. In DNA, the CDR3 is TGCAGCGTTGACGCCGGGACAAGAAGCTCCTACGAGCAGTACTTC.